This TCR beta chain was found in a study of cytomegalovirus exposure and HLA in healthy donors. In the PCR, 60 Vbeta and 13 Jbeta primers were used. Profiling relied on immunoSEQ multiplex PCR, and the TCRdb table lists in-frame clones only, not all of them. This table has about 94,000 clones, more than 70% appearing once. Comments on this clone: What it recognizes is unknown.

The study, taken as a whole, reports: A later look showed TCR association rates differing by HLA locus, highest for DRB1 and lowest for HLA-C. Earlier results showed most TCR beta V segments being productive about 87% or about 30% of the time. As a later analysis showed, a missense DCLRE1C variant was linked to trimming of TCR beta V- and J-genes. Later examination showed HLA-associated TCR beta chains had greater clonal expansion than equally common others.

The germline V and J ends were trimmed by 6 bases and 3 bases, with 14 bases remaining between them. This CDR3 is 14 amino acids long. Looked up from germline, CDR1 is MNHEY and CDR2 is SVGAGI. The sequence came from a woman between 40 and 50 years old in good health and CMV-seronegative. The rearrangement joins TRBV6-5 to TRBJ2-5, with D tentatively TRBD2 (7 bases). The source material was PBMCs. The chain's CDR3 is CASSGGTIKETQYF. In DNA, the CDR3 is TGTGCCAGCAGCGGGGGGACAATTAAAGAGACCCAGTACTTC.